Listed below are T cell receptor beta chains from one sample, sequenced in a study of blood T cell repertoires in COVID-19. Some clones are missing from TCRdb's copy, which holds only in-frame ones; the method was immunoSEQ multiplex PCR. This table has around 200,000 clones, more than 75% appearing once. Material: peripheral blood. The source is a man aged 35 to 55 with active or convalescent COVID-19. CDR3s include the opening cysteine and the closing phenylalanine or tryptophan. D genes are given only for firm matches. Some rows have no size entry. The others give once, few or many, or a class for an expanded clone.

v_call	d_call	j_call	clone_size	cdr3_nt	cdr3_aa
TRBV19	-	TRBJ1-6	once	TGTGCCAGTAGTATAGGTGGCGGTAATTCACCCCTCCACTTT	CASSIGGGNSPLHF
TRBV11-3	TRBD1	TRBJ2-1	-	TGTGCCAGCAGCCGGACAGGTTACAATGAGCAGTTCTTC	CASSRTGYNEQFF
TRBV28	-	TRBJ2-7	-	TGTGCCAGCAGTTTCCCGGACGGACTCTACGAGCAGTACTTC	CASSFPDGLYEQYF
TRBV11-3	-	TRBJ2-1	-	TGTGCCAGCAGCTTAGGAGGGAACTACAATGAGCAGTTCTTC	CASSLGGNYNEQFF
TRBV30	-	TRBJ1-5	-	TGTGCCTGGAGTCTGGACACAGGATATCAGCCCCAGCATTTT	CAWSLDTGYQPQHF
TRBV3-1/TRBV3-2	-	TRBJ2-7	-	TGTGCCAGCAGCCAAGAACCGGGGGTGGGTTACGAGCAGTACTTC	CASSQEPGVGYEQYF
TRBV27	-	TRBJ1-1	-	TGTGCCAGCAGTTCTGAGGCCCCACCGGACACTGAAGCTTTCTTT	CASSSEAPPDTEAFF
TRBV14	-	TRBJ2-5	-	TGTGCCAGCAGCCAAAAATTGACAGTCCAAGAGACCCAGTACTTC	CASSQKLTVQETQYF
TRBV2	-	TRBJ1-1	-	TGTGCCAGCAGTGAAACGGGAATGAACACTGAAGCTTTCTTT	CASSETGMNTEAFF
TRBV28	TRBD2	TRBJ2-5	-	TGTGCCAGCACCTACAACCCGTCGGGGGGGGAGACCCAGTACTTC	CASTYNPSGGETQYF
TRBV18	TRBD1	TRBJ1-2	-	TGTGCCAGCTCACCGTCAGGGGGCGCAAACTATGGCTACACCTTC	CASSPSGGANYGYTF
TRBV30	-	TRBJ1-6	-	TGTGCCTGGAGTCCCGGGCCAGGGTATAATTCACCCCTCCACTTT	CAWSPGPGYNSPLHF
TRBV9	-	TRBJ1-1	-	TGTGCCAGCAGCGTCCAGGGGAACACTGAAGCTTTCTTT	CASSVQGNTEAFF